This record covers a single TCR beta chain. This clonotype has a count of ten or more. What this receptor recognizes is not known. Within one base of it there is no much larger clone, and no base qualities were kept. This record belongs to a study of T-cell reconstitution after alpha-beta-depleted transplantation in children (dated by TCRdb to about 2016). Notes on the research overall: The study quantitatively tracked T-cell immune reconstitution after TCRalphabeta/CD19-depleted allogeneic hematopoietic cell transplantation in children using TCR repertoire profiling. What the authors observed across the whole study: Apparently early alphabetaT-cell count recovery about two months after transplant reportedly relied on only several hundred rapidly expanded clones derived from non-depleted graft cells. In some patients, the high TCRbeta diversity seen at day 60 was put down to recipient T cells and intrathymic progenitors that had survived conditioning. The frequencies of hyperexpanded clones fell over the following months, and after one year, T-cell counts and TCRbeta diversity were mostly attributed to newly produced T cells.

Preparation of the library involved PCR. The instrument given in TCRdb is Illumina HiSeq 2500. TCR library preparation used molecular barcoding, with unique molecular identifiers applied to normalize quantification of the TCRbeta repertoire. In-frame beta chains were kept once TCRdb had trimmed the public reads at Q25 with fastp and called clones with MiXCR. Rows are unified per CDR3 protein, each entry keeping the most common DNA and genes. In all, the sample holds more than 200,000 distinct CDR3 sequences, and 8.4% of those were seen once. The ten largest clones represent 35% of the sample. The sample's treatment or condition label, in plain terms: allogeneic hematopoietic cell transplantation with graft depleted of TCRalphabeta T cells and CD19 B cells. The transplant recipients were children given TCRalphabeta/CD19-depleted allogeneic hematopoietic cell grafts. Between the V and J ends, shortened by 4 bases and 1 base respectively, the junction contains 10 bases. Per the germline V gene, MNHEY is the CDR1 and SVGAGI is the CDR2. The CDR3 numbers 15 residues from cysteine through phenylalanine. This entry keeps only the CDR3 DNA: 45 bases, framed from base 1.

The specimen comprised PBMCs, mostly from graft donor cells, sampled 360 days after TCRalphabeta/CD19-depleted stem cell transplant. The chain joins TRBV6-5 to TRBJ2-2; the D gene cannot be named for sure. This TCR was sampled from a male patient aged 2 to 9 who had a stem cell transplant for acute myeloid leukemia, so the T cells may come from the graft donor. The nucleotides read TGTGCCAGCAGTTCGGTTCAGGTGAACACCGGGGAGCTGTTTTTT. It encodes CASSSVQVNTGELFF.